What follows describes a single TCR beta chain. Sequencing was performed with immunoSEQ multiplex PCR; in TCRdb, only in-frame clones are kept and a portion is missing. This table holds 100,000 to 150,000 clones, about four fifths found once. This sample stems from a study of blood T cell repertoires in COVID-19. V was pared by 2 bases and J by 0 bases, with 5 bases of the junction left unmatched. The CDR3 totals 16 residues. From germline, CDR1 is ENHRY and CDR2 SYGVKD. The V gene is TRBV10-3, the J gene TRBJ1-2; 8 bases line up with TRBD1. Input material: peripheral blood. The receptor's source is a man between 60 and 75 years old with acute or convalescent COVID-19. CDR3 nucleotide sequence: TGTGCCATCAGTGAGCAGGGGGCCATGGCTAACTATGGCTACACCTTC. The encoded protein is CAISEQGAMANYGYTF.